The next 5 T cell receptor beta chains were all read from a single sample in a study of tumor T cells in aggressive B-cell lymphoma. TCRdb keeps only in-frame clones here, not all; method: immunoSEQ multiplex PCR. In the table there are approximately 2,500 clones, 82% of which are singletons. Input material: tumor tissue. These receptor sequences come from an adult with diffuse large B cell lymphoma.

To note about this clone: One end of the junction does not line up with germline, which may come from a read error. The same CDR3 can be traced to other DNA sequences in this sample. The chain uses TRBV19 and TRBJ1-1; 10 bases agree with TRBD1. CDR1 is LNHDA, CDR2 SQIVND, per germline (reference sequence). The CDR3 totals 15 residues. CDR3 sequence: CASSRGQGLNTEAFF. The CDR3 bases are TGTGCCAGTAGTAGGGGACAGGGGTTGAACACTGAAGCCTTCTTT.

As to this clone: Its ends do not fully match the called genes, so a read error is possible. This sequence joins TRBV29-1 and TRBJ2-3; 8 bases line up with TRBD2. Germline V gives CDR1 SQVTM, CDR2 ANQGSEA. The CDR3 is made up of 14 amino acids. CDR3 sequence (DNA): TGCAGCGTTGTTTATAACGGGAGGGCCAATACGCAATATTTT. Residues: CSVVYNGRANTQYF.

The gene calls are TRBV19 and TRBJ2-5, with D possibly being TRBD2 (5 bases). The germline V gene encodes CDR1 LNHDA and CDR2 SQIVND (reference sequence). This CDR3 comprises 15 residues. The V and J ends lost 5 bases and 5 bases respectively, with 18 bases between them. The chain's CDR3 is CASSLKLGPWETQYF. The CDR3 DNA reads as TGTGCCAGTAGTTTGAAACTAGGGCCCTGGGAGACCCAGTACTTC.

The gene calls are TRBV29-1 and TRBJ1-1; 8 nucleotides agree with TRBD1. Germline CDR1 SQVTM, CDR2 ANQGSEA. V lost 6 bases and J lost 4; bases outside the gene matches: 7. The CDR3 contains 13 residues. The CDR3 region has the DNA TGCAGCGTAGGACAGGGAGGGGGCACTGAAGCTTTCTTT. Translated, it gives CSVGQGGGTEAFF.

The genes are TRBV18 and TRBJ1-4, with D possibly matching TRBD1 (6 bases). Trimming shortened V by 0 bases and J by 8 bases, and 13 bases separated the two germline ends. The V gene's germline CDR1 is KGHSH and CDR2 LQKENI. The CDR3 is 15 amino acids. CDR3 loop: CASSPPWQGSEKLFF. CDR3 sequence (DNA): TGTGCCAGCTCACCACCGTGGCAGGGGAGCGAAAAACTGTTTTTT.